Presented here are 32 T cell receptor beta chains from one specimen sequenced in a study of T cells in Graves' hyperthyroidism and ophthalmopathy. From RNA transcripts, TCR beta CDR3 regions were amplified. First-round RT-PCR of the TCR CDR3 relied on the HTBI primer set. TCRdb re-analysed the multiplex PCR reads in MiXCR, keeping a single row per CDR3 protein. The sample yields a few hundred thousand distinct CDR3 sequences, about 25% seen once. The specimen was blood. The receptors stem from a man aged 50 to 60 with Graves' hyperthyroidism.

The chain couples TRBV6-1 to TRBJ2-1; D remains unclear. The CDR3 sequence is 11 residues long. With 10 bases removed from V and 0 bases from J, the gap between germline ends came to 4 bases. Germline loops: CDR1 MNHNS, CDR2 SASEGT. The CDR3 nucleotides read TGTGCCACCGACTCCTACAATGAGCAGTTCTTC. It yields the protein CATDSYNEQFF.

With respect to this clonotype: Being one base from a much bigger clone, this may be a read error. This rearrangement joins TRBV7-2 to TRBJ2-5, with 7 positions matching TRBD1. The CDR3 extends over 13 amino acids. The germline V gene encodes CDR1 SGHTA and CDR2 FQGNSA. CDR3 nucleotides: TGTGACAGCAGCATGACAGGGTGGGAGACCCAGTACTTC. The encoded protein is CDSSMTGWETQYF.

This clonotype was seen at least ten times. The chain recombines TRBV11-2 with TRBJ2-5; 9 positions match TRBD2. V lost 1 base to trimming and J lost 7 bases; unmatched junction nucleotides: 13. CDR1 and CDR2 (germline): SGHAT, FQNNGV. This CDR3 has 17 residues. In DNA, the CDR3 is TGTGCCAGCAGCTTAGGGCCGTTGACTAGCGGTTCGGGGACCCAGTACTTC. This codes for CASSLGPLTSGSGTQYF.

This clonotype was recorded at least ten times. CDR3 sequence: CASSLVSGSSNEQFF. The CDR3 DNA sequence: TGCGCCAGCAGCTTGGTTAGCGGGAGTAGCAATGAGCAGTTCTTC. J is TRBJ2-1 and V is TRBV5-1; 9 nucleotides align to TRBD2. This CDR3 comprises 15 residues. Trimming at V came to 0 bases and at J to 6 bases, leaving 4 bases not matched to a gene. Looked up from germline, CDR1 is SGHRS and CDR2 is YFSETQ.

This clonotype was counted once. CDR3 sequence (DNA): TGTGCCAGCAGCTTAGGGTCACAGCACTACACCTTC. It is translated as CASSLGSQHYTF. The genes are TRBV5-4 and TRBJ1-2, with D hard to call. The length of the CDR3 is 12 residues. V lost 2 bases to trimming and J lost 10 bases, with 12 bases between them. Germline CDR1 SGHNT, CDR2 YYREEE (reference sequence).

This clonotype has only a few counts. The rearrangement links TRBV10-3 to TRBJ2-7; TRBD1 agrees at 9 bases. The CDR3 is 13 residues long. The junction had 2 bases not matched to a gene; V was cut back by 5 bases and J by 3 bases. The germline gives CDR1 ENHRY, CDR2 SYGVKD. The CDR3 sequence: CAISQGQGYEQYF. The CDR3 bases are TGTGCCATCAGTCAGGGACAGGGCTACGAGCAGTACTTC.

The chain has TRBV28 and TRBJ2-7; 11 nucleotides match TRBD1. CDR3 length: 15 residues. After removal of 6 bases from V and 2 bases from J, the junction contained 6 bases not matched to a gene. CDR1 is MDHEN, CDR2 SYDVKM, per germline. The CDR3 loop is CASREDRGQAYEQYF. The CDR3 nucleotides read TGTGCCAGCAGGGAGGACAGGGGGCAGGCCTACGAGCAGTACTTC. Combining the CDR3 with reference TRBV28 and TRBJ2-7 gives the whole variable domain DVKVTQSSRYLVKRTGEKVFLECVQDMDHENMFWYRQDPGLGLRLIYFSYDVKMKEKGDIPEGYSVSREKKERFSLILESASTNQTSMYLCASREDRGQAYEQYFGPGTRLTVT.

This clonotype turned up a few times. The junction differs from germline at one of its ends, possibly a read error. V and J are TRBV12-3 or TRBV12-4 and TRBJ2-3, with 12 nucleotides matching TRBD2. CDR3 length: 16 residues. The CDR3 protein is CASSLAGGPGGDTQYF. CDR3 in DNA: TGTGCCAGCAGTCTAGCGGGAGGGCCAGGAGGAGATACGCAGTATTTT.

This clonotype was counted a few times. The genes are TRBV30 and TRBJ1-1; tentatively, D is TRBD1 (5 bases). Trimming pared 2 bases from V and 4 bases from J, leaving 8 bases between. This CDR3 spans 12 amino acids. The germline V gene has CDR1 GTSNPN and CDR2 SVGIG (reference sequence). The CDR3 DNA follows: TGTGCCTGGAGTTCCGGGGGCACTGAAGCTTTCTTT. Protein: CAWSSGGTEAFF.

This sequence joins TRBV11-2 and TRBJ2-2; 9 nucleotides match TRBD1. J gave up 8 bases and V 4 bases, and 11 bases lay outside the gene matches. The CDR3 runs 16 residues. Germline CDR1 SGHAT, CDR2 FQNNGV. Here the CDR3 reads CASSSRTGAEAGELFF. CDR3 bases: TGTGCCAGCAGCTCGCGGACAGGGGCAGAGGCAGGGGAGCTGTTTTTT.

This clonotype came up a few times. In nucleotides, the CDR3 is TGTGCCAGTCCGGGACTACTTCGGTCAGATACGCAGTATTTT. Residues: CASPGLLRSDTQYF. The V and J genes are TRBV6-2 or TRBV6-3 and TRBJ2-3, with 7 bases that match TRBD2. Germline loops: CDR1 MNHEY, CDR2 SVGEGT. V shed 9 bases, J shed 4 bases, and the junction held 10 bases outside the gene matches. This CDR3 comprises 14 residues.

This clonotype showed up just a few times. The rearrangement uses TRBV20-1 and TRBJ2-3; the D gene could be TRBD1 or TRBD2 (5 bases each). The CDR3 sequence is 12 residues long. Germline V lookup: CDR1 DFQATT, CDR2 SNEGSKA (reference sequence). The ends were cut back, 6 bases at V and 5 bases at J, with 12 bases in the middle. The CDR3 nucleotides are TGCAGTGCAAAGGGACGGATAGATACGCAGTATTTT. This gives the protein CSAKGRIDTQYF.

This clonotype was seen many times. The chain links TRBV11-2 to TRBJ2-7; 10 bases fit TRBD2. There are 15 residues in the CDR3. In germline, CDR1 is SGHAT, CDR2 FQNNGV. With 3 bases clipped from V and 7 bases from J, the junction kept 9 bases outside the gene matches. The DNA of the CDR3 is TGTGCCAGCAGCTTCTCATTAGCGGGAGGTGGGGAGCAGTACTTC. This encodes CASSFSLAGGGEQYF.

This clonotype was recorded many times. The V gene is TRBV11-2, the J gene TRBJ2-7; 7 nucleotides align to TRBD1. The CDR3 runs to 15 residues. The V gene end was trimmed by 6 bases and the J gene end by 5 bases; junction bases not matched to a gene: 13. Germline CDR1 reads SGHAT; CDR2 reads FQNNGV. The CDR3 DNA reads as TGTGCCAGCAGTCGCCGGAGGACAGGTGGGGACGAGCAGTACTTC. It translates to CASSRRRTGGDEQYF.

The genes are TRBV7-2 and TRBJ2-1; perhaps D is TRBD1 or TRBD2 (5 bases each). The germline V gene has CDR1 SGHTA and CDR2 FQGNSA. The CDR3 contains 16 residues. V lost 3 bases and J lost 7, with 19 bases in between. CDR3 nucleotides: TGTGCCAGCAGCTTCTCCTCCGGGACCAGCAGGAATGAGCAGTTCTTC. This encodes CASSFSSGTSRNEQFF.

In its sample, this clonotype was seen a few times. CDR3 DNA sequence: TGCAGCCTAGAGGAGAACACTGAAGCTTTCTTT. Protein: CSLEENTEAFF. J is TRBJ1-1 and V is TRBV29-1; D unclear. CDR3 length equals 11 residues. In germline, CDR1 is SQVTM, CDR2 ANQGSEA. V lost 8 bases, J lost 1 base, and 8 bases lay in between.

The chain combines TRBV29-1 with TRBJ1-3; D gene unclear. The CDR3 runs 12 residues. Per the germline V gene, CDR1 is SQVTM and CDR2 is ANQGSEA. Trimming left V 4 bases short and J 4 bases short, with 8 bases between. CDR3 sequence reads: CSVVTLGNTIYF. CDR3 coding DNA: TGCAGCGTTGTTACCCTCGGAAACACCATATATTTT.

This clonotype was observed at least ten times. J is TRBJ1-1 and V is TRBV18; no reliable D call. V was pared by 4 bases and J by 6 bases, with 18 bases between. The CDR3 has 15 amino acids. Looked up from germline, CDR1 is KGHSH and CDR2 is LQKENI. The CDR3 here is CASSRSKETRAEAFF. In nucleotides, the CDR3 is TGTGCCAGCTCACGGTCCAAGGAAACGAGGGCTGAAGCTTTCTTT.

This clonotype has a handful of counts. V and J are TRBV28 and TRBJ2-7, with D unclear. This CDR3 comprises 12 residues. Trimming took 3 bases from V and 4 from J, leaving 7 bases between them. Germline CDR1 MDHEN, CDR2 SYDVKM. The CDR3 spells CASSFSKYEQYF. In DNA form, the CDR3 reads TGTGCCAGCAGTTTTTCCAAGTACGAGCAGTACTTC.

The rearrangement joins TRBV9 to TRBJ2-1; 10 nucleotides align to TRBD2. This CDR3 region has 15 residues. CDR1 is SGDLS, CDR2 YYNGEE, per germline. V lost 3 bases and J lost 3; bases outside the gene matches: 3. This CDR3 is CASSAASGSYNEQFF. CDR3 DNA: TGTGCCAGCAGCGCTGCTAGCGGGAGCTACAATGAGCAGTTCTTC.

This clonotype appeared many times. The chain joins TRBV11-2 to TRBJ2-3; 7 nucleotides align to TRBD2. After removal of 5 bases from V and 2 bases from J, the junction contained 7 bases not matched to a gene. Germline CDR1 SGHAT, CDR2 FQNNGV. This CDR3 has 15 residues. DNA of the CDR3: TGTGCCAGCAGCCGAGGGGACTACAACACAGATACGCAGTATTTT. As protein: CASSRGDYNTDTQYF. The full variable domain, completed using reference TRBV11-2 and TRBJ2-3, is EAGVAQSPRYKIIEKRQSVAFWCNPISGHATLYWYQQILGQGPKLLIQFQNNGVVDDSQLPKDRFSAERLKGVDSTLKIQPAKLEDSAVYLCASSRGDYNTDTQYFGPGTRLTVL.

This clonotype was detected many times. The chain uses TRBV7-2 and TRBJ2-1; D might be TRBD1 (7 bases). The germline V gene encodes CDR1 SGHTA and CDR2 FQGNSA. V was clipped by 5 bases and J by 5 bases, with 19 bases between them. CDR3 length: 16 amino acids. The CDR3 nucleotides are TGTGCCAGCAGCACCTCGACAGGGACTGCGCACAATGAGCAGTTCTTC. The encoded protein is CASSTSTGTAHNEQFF.

CDR3: CASSVGDDQPQHF. The DNA for the CDR3 is TGTGCCAGCAGTGTCGGTGACGATCAGCCCCAGCATTTT. The chain employs TRBV2 and TRBJ1-5; D gene unclear. The CDR3 length is 13 residues. Germline V lookup: CDR1 SNHLY, CDR2 FYNNEI. The ends were cut back, 4 bases at V and 5 bases at J, with 9 bases in the middle.

The rearrangement links TRBV29-1 to TRBJ2-5, with D maybe TRBD2 (7 bases). The CDR3 runs to 15 residues. The V gene's germline CDR1 is SQVTM and CDR2 ANQGSEA. The CDR3 DNA reads as TGCAGTGCTACCCAACGGGGGGCGATGGGGGAGACCCAGTACTTC. Amino acid sequence: CSATQRGAMGETQYF.

This clonotype turned up a few times. The genes are TRBV27 and TRBJ2-7; 7 bases line up with TRBD1. The CDR3 is made up of 15 amino acids. CDR1 and CDR2 (germline): MNHEY, SMNVEV (reference sequence). The V and J ends lost 6 bases and 3 bases, in that order; junction bases with no gene match: 11. This chain's CDR3 is CASSHDRVPFYEQYF. The CDR3 DNA is TGTGCCAGCAGCCATGACAGGGTTCCCTTCTACGAGCAGTACTTC.

To note about this clonotype: Because it lacks the conserved phenylalanine or tryptophan at the end, this CDR3 is likely a read error. The chain is built from TRBV18 and TRBJ2-3; 15 bases are shared with TRBD2. J gave up 3 bases and V 3 bases, and 1 base lay outside the gene matches. Germline V gene lookup returns CDR1 KGHSH and CDR2 LQKENI. The CDR3 is made up of 16 amino acids. The CDR3: CASSPGLAGGTDTQYL. CDR3 in DNA: TGTGCCAGCTCACCGGGACTAGCGGGAGGAACAGATACGCAGTATCTT.

In its sample, this clonotype was seen many times. V gene TRBV12-3 or TRBV12-4 combines with J gene TRBJ2-7, with 11 bases lining up with TRBD2. After removal of 6 bases from V and 0 bases from J, the junction contained 4 bases not matched to a gene. The CDR3 is made up of 15 amino acids. The CDR3 loop reads CASRPTSGSSYEQYF. CDR3 sequence (DNA): TGTGCCAGCAGGCCTACTAGCGGGAGCTCCTACGAGCAGTACTTC.

The genes are TRBV6-1 and TRBJ2-1; weak D call: TRBD1 (5 bases). The CDR3 length is 11 residues. Germline loops: CDR1 MNHNS, CDR2 SASEGT. Trimming took 6 bases from V and 7 from J, leaving 7 bases between them. This CDR3 reads CASSRQNEQFF. The CDR3 nucleotides are TGTGCCAGCAGCAGACAGAATGAGCAGTTCTTC.

The chain joins TRBV10-1 to TRBJ2-3; a weak D match, TRBD2 (5 bases). Germline V gives CDR1 WNHNN, CDR2 SYGVQD (reference sequence). The CDR3 consists of 14 residues. Between the trimmed V and J ends, which lost 10 bases and 1 base, there was a span of 15 bases. Here the CDR3 DNA reads TGCGCCACCTCGTCGAACGGGGGCACAGATACGCAGTATTTT. This codes for CATSSNGGTDTQYF.

This clonotype showed up just a few times. The V gene is TRBV10-3, the J gene TRBJ1-1; TRBD1 aligns across 8 bases. The junction had 6 bases not matched to a gene; V was cut back by 5 bases and J by 4 bases. This CDR3 is 14 amino acids long. Germline V gene sequence: CDR1 ENHRY, CDR2 SYGVKD. The CDR3 nucleotides read TGTGCCATCAGTAAATCCACAGGGGGCACTGAAGCTTTCTTT. The encoded protein is CAISKSTGGTEAFF.

This clonotype was seen more than once but under ten times. The genes are TRBV3-1 and TRBJ1-4; D is ambiguous. V lost 8 bases, J lost 7 bases, and 8 bases lay in between. CDR1 and CDR2 (germline): LGHDT, YNNKEL (reference sequence). The CDR3 contains 11 residues. Here the CDR3 DNA reads TGTGCCAGCCGCAACGGTGAAAAACTGTTTTTT. This gives the protein CASRNGEKLFF.

This clonotype was observed at least ten times. The chain joins TRBV27 to TRBJ2-1; 10 nucleotides align to TRBD2. Germline values: CDR1 MNHEY, CDR2 SMNVEV (reference sequence). The CDR3 has 16 residues. V shed 5 bases and J 2 bases; nucleotides not matched to a gene: 6. DNA of the CDR3: TGTGCCAGCAGTCCCGGGACTAGCGACCCCTACAATGAGCAGTTCTTC. This codes for CASSPGTSDPYNEQFF.